These T cell receptor beta chains were read from a single sample in a study of cytomegalovirus exposure and HLA in healthy donors. Using immunoSEQ multiplex PCR, the repertoire was profiled, and TCRdb retains in-frame clones only, with some absent. The data hold 120,000 or so clones, with approximately 84% observed a single time. Sequencing was carried out using PBMCs. These receptors came from a man aged 35-49 years in good health and CMV-seronegative. Each CDR3 is given with its conserved first and last residue. The D gene is left open where the match is weak. Not all rows give a size; the values are once, few, many and, for expanded clones, a class.

CDR3nt: TGTGCCAGCAGTACCCAGGGGCAGCGGGATACGCAGTATTTT
CDR3aa: CASSTQGQRDTQYF
v_gene: TRBV6-1
d_gene: NA
j_gene: TRBJ2-3
abundance: NA

CDR3nt: TGTGCCAGCAGCCCTCTTACCGACAGGGGTAATTCACCCCTCCACTTT
CDR3aa: CASSPLTDRGNSPLHF
v_gene: TRBV28
d_gene: TRBD1
j_gene: TRBJ1-6
abundance: few

CDR3nt: TGCGCCAGCAGGCTCTCAGGGGACACTGAAGCTTTCTTT
CDR3aa: CASRLSGDTEAFF
v_gene: TRBV5-1
d_gene: NA
j_gene: TRBJ1-1
abundance: NA

CDR3nt: TGCGCCAGCAGCTTGGGAGGGGGCCAAGAGTGGACCCAGTACTTC
CDR3aa: CASSLGGGQEWTQYF
v_gene: TRBV5-1
d_gene: TRBD1
j_gene: TRBJ2-5
abundance: NA

CDR3nt: TGTGCCATCAGTGAGGGGACAGGGGGCTCCTACGAGCAGTACTTC
CDR3aa: CAISEGTGGSYEQYF
v_gene: TRBV10-3
d_gene: TRBD1
j_gene: TRBJ2-7
abundance: NA

CDR3nt: TGTGCCAGCAGCCTCGATCGACAGGTAGGAGAGGTGGAGGCCAACGTCCTGACTTTC
CDR3aa: CASSLDRQVGEVEANVLTF
v_gene: TRBV4-2
d_gene: NA
j_gene: TRBJ2-6
abundance: NA

CDR3nt: TGTGCCAGCAGCCCGGGTGCGGGGGGTACCTACGAGCAGTACTTC
CDR3aa: CASSPGAGGTYEQYF
v_gene: TRBV16
d_gene: TRBD2
j_gene: TRBJ2-7
abundance: NA

CDR3nt: TGTGCCAGCTCCCACAGCTCCTACGAGCAGTACTTC
CDR3aa: CASSHSSYEQYF
v_gene: TRBV18
d_gene: NA
j_gene: TRBJ2-7
abundance: NA

CDR3nt: TGCGCCAGCAGGTCTACAGGGGGCGCGAAGGGCTACACCTTC
CDR3aa: CASRSTGGAKGYTF
v_gene: TRBV4-1
d_gene: TRBD1
j_gene: TRBJ1-2
abundance: NA

CDR3nt: TGTGCCAGCAGCTTAGCTCCATCGGGGTCGACCCTCCACTTT
CDR3aa: CASSLAPSGSTLHF
v_gene: TRBV7-2
d_gene: NA
j_gene: TRBJ1-6
abundance: NA

CDR3nt: TGCGCCAGCTCCCTAGGAGGGAAGAGGGCCCAAGAGACCCAGTACTTC
CDR3aa: CASSLGGKRAQETQYF
v_gene: TRBV5-1
d_gene: NA
j_gene: TRBJ2-5
abundance: NA

CDR3nt: TGTGCCAGCAGCCTGAACTCCGGGACTAACACTGAAGCTTTCTTT
CDR3aa: CASSLNSGTNTEAFF
v_gene: TRBV11-2
d_gene: NA
j_gene: TRBJ1-1
abundance: NA

CDR3nt: TGTGCCAGCAGTCACGAGCTACAAGAGACCCAGTACTTC
CDR3aa: CASSHELQETQYF
v_gene: TRBV6-4
d_gene: NA
j_gene: TRBJ2-5
abundance: NA

CDR3nt: TGCGCCAGCGGGGGCGCGGGCACCGGGGAGCTGTTTTTT
CDR3aa: CASGGAGTGELFF
v_gene: TRBV5-1
d_gene: NA
j_gene: TRBJ2-2
abundance: NA

CDR3nt: TGCGCCAGCAGCTTGGATCGGGGAGGAAATTCACCCCTCCACTTT
CDR3aa: CASSLDRGGNSPLHF
v_gene: TRBV5-1
d_gene: NA
j_gene: TRBJ1-6
abundance: few

CDR3nt: TGCAGTGCTAGATCAGGCACTGAAGCTTTCTTT
CDR3aa: CSARSGTEAFF
v_gene: TRBV20-1
d_gene: NA
j_gene: TRBJ1-1
abundance: NA

CDR3nt: TGTGCCTGGAGTGGACAGGGGGCTGGCTATGGCTACACCTTC
CDR3aa: CAWSGQGAGYGYTF
v_gene: TRBV30
d_gene: TRBD1
j_gene: TRBJ1-2
abundance: NA

CDR3nt: TGTGCCAGCAGTTTCCAGGGTAGCCCCAACACTGAAGCTTTCTTT
CDR3aa: CASSFQGSPNTEAFF
v_gene: TRBV28
d_gene: NA
j_gene: TRBJ1-1
abundance: once

CDR3nt: TGTGCCAGCAGTGAATCGCGTGGCAGGGACAAGACCCAGTACTTC
CDR3aa: CASSESRGRDKTQYF
v_gene: TRBV25-1
d_gene: NA
j_gene: TRBJ2-5
abundance: NA

CDR3nt: TGTGCCAGCAGCCGCCGGGGGAGAGTTGAAAAACTGTTTTTT
CDR3aa: CASSRRGRVEKLFF
v_gene: TRBV13
d_gene: NA
j_gene: TRBJ1-4
abundance: few

CDR3nt: TGTGCCAGCAGCTTGGGACTAGCGGGAAGCACAGATACGCAGTATTTT
CDR3aa: CASSLGLAGSTDTQYF
v_gene: TRBV5-6
d_gene: TRBD2
j_gene: TRBJ2-3
abundance: NA

CDR3nt: TGTGCCTGGAGCCTCGTGTCGGGGGAAAATGAGCAGTTCTTC
CDR3aa: CAWSLVSGENEQFF
v_gene: TRBV30
d_gene: NA
j_gene: TRBJ2-1
abundance: NA

CDR3nt: TGCGCCAGCAGAGCTGCTGTGAGCCGCTCCTACGAGCAGTACTTC
CDR3aa: CASRAAVSRSYEQYF
v_gene: TRBV5-1
d_gene: NA
j_gene: TRBJ2-7
abundance: NA

CDR3nt: TGTGCCAGCAGCGTGTGGGACAGGGTTCTGGATACGCAGTATTTT
CDR3aa: CASSVWDRVLDTQYF
v_gene: TRBV9
d_gene: TRBD1
j_gene: TRBJ2-3
abundance: NA

CDR3nt: TGTGCCAGCAGCGGCCCTGTCGGGGAGCTGTTTTTT
CDR3aa: CASSGPVGELFF
v_gene: TRBV7-7
d_gene: NA
j_gene: TRBJ2-2
abundance: NA

CDR3nt: TGTGCCAGCAGCGTAGGACAAGTCCTCAGGAATGAGCAGTTCTTC
CDR3aa: CASSVGQVLRNEQFF
v_gene: TRBV9
d_gene: NA
j_gene: TRBJ2-1
abundance: NA

CDR3nt: TGTGCCAGGTACAGGGATTTCCAGCCCCAGCATTTT
CDR3aa: CARYRDFQPQHF
v_gene: TRBV27
d_gene: NA
j_gene: TRBJ1-5
abundance: NA

CDR3nt: TGTGCCAGCAGCTTATCTTCCGTGGACGGGGCCTACGAGCAGTACTTC
CDR3aa: CASSLSSVDGAYEQYF
v_gene: TRBV11-2
d_gene: NA
j_gene: TRBJ2-7
abundance: few

CDR3nt: TGCAGCGAATCCTCGCGCTATGGCTACACCTTC
CDR3aa: CSESSRYGYTF
v_gene: TRBV29-1
d_gene: NA
j_gene: TRBJ1-2
abundance: NA

CDR3nt: TGTGCCAGCAGCTTGGCCGGGTATAGCAATCAGCCCCAGCATTTT
CDR3aa: CASSLAGYSNQPQHF
v_gene: TRBV5-8
d_gene: NA
j_gene: TRBJ1-5
abundance: NA

CDR3nt: TGCGCCAGCAGCTTGTTCGCGTCCGACAGGGTAGTAACCTACGAGCAGTACTTC
CDR3aa: CASSLFASDRVVTYEQYF
v_gene: TRBV5-1
d_gene: TRBD1
j_gene: TRBJ2-7
abundance: NA

CDR3nt: TGTGCCTGGAGTGTAGGAGCCGAGCAGTACTTC
CDR3aa: CAWSVGAEQYF
v_gene: TRBV30
d_gene: NA
j_gene: TRBJ2-7
abundance: NA

CDR3nt: TGTGCCAGCAGTGAAGGACAGGGCAATCAGCCCCAGCATTTT
CDR3aa: CASSEGQGNQPQHF
v_gene: TRBV6-1
d_gene: NA
j_gene: TRBJ1-5
abundance: NA

CDR3nt: TGTGCCAGCAGTGCAACTACCTCCTATAATTCACCCCTCCACTTT
CDR3aa: CASSATTSYNSPLHF
v_gene: TRBV6-5
d_gene: NA
j_gene: TRBJ1-6
abundance: NA

CDR3nt: TGTGCCAGCAGCTTAGCAAGGGGGGGTAGGACAGATACGCAGTATTTT
CDR3aa: CASSLARGGRTDTQYF
v_gene: TRBV7-2
d_gene: NA
j_gene: TRBJ2-3
abundance: once

CDR3nt: TGTGCCAGCAGCGTAGGACAGTACCAAGAGACCCAGTACTTC
CDR3aa: CASSVGQYQETQYF
v_gene: TRBV9
d_gene: NA
j_gene: TRBJ2-5
abundance: NA

CDR3nt: TGTGCCAGCAGGGCCTATTCAGCGAACTATGGCTACACCTTC
CDR3aa: CASRAYSANYGYTF
v_gene: TRBV6-5
d_gene: NA
j_gene: TRBJ1-2
abundance: NA

CDR3nt: TGTGCCAGCAGCTTGGCCCCCTTGAACACTGAAGCTTTCTTT
CDR3aa: CASSLAPLNTEAFF
v_gene: TRBV5-8
d_gene: NA
j_gene: TRBJ1-1
abundance: NA

CDR3nt: TGTGCCAGCAGCCGCGACAAAGCTTTCTTT
CDR3aa: CASSRDKAFF
v_gene: TRBV7-9
d_gene: NA
j_gene: TRBJ1-1
abundance: once

CDR3nt: TGTGCCAGTAGTATTCCGACAGGAGCCGGCTACAATGAGCAGTTCTTC
CDR3aa: CASSIPTGAGYNEQFF
v_gene: TRBV19
d_gene: NA
j_gene: TRBJ2-1
abundance: NA

CDR3nt: TGTGCCAGCAGTAAGGACAGCCGCACTGAAGCTTTCTTT
CDR3aa: CASSKDSRTEAFF
v_gene: TRBV5-4
d_gene: NA
j_gene: TRBJ1-1
abundance: NA

CDR3nt: TGTGCCAGCAGTACCGCCTGGGGGCTTAAATCGAACACTGAAGCTTTCTTT
CDR3aa: CASSTAWGLKSNTEAFF
v_gene: TRBV27
d_gene: NA
j_gene: TRBJ1-1
abundance: NA

CDR3nt: TGTGCCAGCAGTGTAGAGGATACGGTGGTCGAAAAACTGTTTTTT
CDR3aa: CASSVEDTVVEKLFF
v_gene: TRBV2
d_gene: NA
j_gene: TRBJ1-4
abundance: NA